Given below is one T cell receptor beta chain in context. The antigen remains unidentified. It was with 60 Vbeta and 13 Jbeta primers that the PCR ran. Authors' methods: Later work found 65 million to 100 million unique TCR beta chains, with 9.5 million to 14 million shared. This table comes from immunoSEQ multiplex PCR, and its TCRdb copy is limited to in-frame clones, with some not included. V, J and clone size derive from that table, while D and trimming were established from the DNA sequence. The sample holds about 160,000 clones, 82% seen once. This sample is drawn from a study of cytomegalovirus exposure and HLA in healthy donors. Study-wide results and limits: In an earlier analysis, about 87% or about 30%: the productive usage of most TCR beta V segments. Most TCR sequences were seen very rarely across donors, but some public TCRs occurred in many.

Per the germline V gene, CDR1 is WNHNN and CDR2 is SYGVQD (reference sequence). The ends lost 5 bases at V and 6 bases at J; junction bases unmatched: 4. The CDR3 is 15 residues long. This clonotype was obtained from a girl aged 2-10 years in good health and CMV-seropositive. V is TRBV10-1 and J is TRBJ2-3; TRBD2 matches 14 bases. Sequences were obtained from PBMCs. CDR3 region: CASSPRLAGGDTQYF. DNA of the CDR3: TGCGCCAGCAGTCCCCGACTAGCGGGGGGGGATACGCAGTATTTT.